This TCR beta chain is from a study of Graves' ophthalmopathy and Graves' hyperthyroidism. Study-level points and caveats: With roughly 65% sensitivity and approximately 72% specificity, the model predicted ophthalmopathy progression.

This CDR3 is 15 amino acids long. V shed 2 bases and J 6 bases; nucleotides not matched to a gene: 9. Germline CDR1 reads MNHEY; CDR2 reads SVGEGT. Amplification of the TCR beta CDR3 regions used RNA transcripts (as template). Investigators did first-round RT-PCR with HTBI primers, then second-round multiplex PCR. TCRdb re-called the multiplex PCR reads through MiXCR, storing one row per CDR3 protein. The repertoire holds roughly 400,000 distinct CDR3 sequences, with about 17% as singletons. This clonotype was found a few times. Antigen: not known. Clinical symptoms, serum thyroxine, TRAb, thyroid ultrasound and orbital computed tomography determined diagnosis.

The sample consisted of peripheral blood. This receptor was identified in a woman younger than 30 with Graves' ophthalmopathy. The J gene is TRBJ2-7, the V gene TRBV6-2 or TRBV6-3; 8 bases map to TRBD2. Written as DNA, the CDR3 is TGTGCCAGCAGTTACGGCCCCGGGGGGGGAATCGAGCAGTACTTC. Protein product: CASSYGPGGGIEQYF.